The TCR beta chain described here comes from a study of T-cell memory formation after mild COVID-19. Study-level findings and limits: Some clones that responded turned up in pre-infection memory, which suggests that cross-reactive memory joined in.

MiXCR, applied by TCRdb to the 5' RACE reads, yields one record per CDR3 protein. The sample yields roughly 130,000 distinct CDR3 sequences, about 17% seen once. As regards this clonotype: No antigen is known for it.

V was trimmed by 5 bases and J by 10 bases, leaving 20 bases between them. The CDR3 spans 13 residues. In germline, CDR1 is DFQATT, CDR2 SNEGSKA (reference sequence). The TCR comes from an adult woman who had mild COVID-19 (a few samples of this study predate the infection). Cell type and time point are not known. The chain links TRBV20-1 to TRBJ2-5; D is perhaps TRBD1 (7 bases). The sample taken for sequencing was PBMCs or a T cell subset sorted from them (not recorded which). The CDR3: CSAPGEDAGGQYF. As DNA, the CDR3 is TGCAGTGCTCCCGGGGAGGACGCAGGGGGCCAGTACTTC.